This T cell receptor beta chain was sequenced during a study of blood T cell repertoires in COVID-19. Original data processing: Amplification of reference gene primers provided the estimated nucleated cell counts. Profiled with immunoSEQ multiplex PCR; TCRdb holds only in-frame clones, not every one. The DNA gave D and trimming, while V, J and clone size come from that table. The table has some 150,000 clones, roughly 76% seen once. The junction had 3 bases not matched to a gene; V was cut back by 1 base and J by 8 bases. Germline CDR1 is SQVTM and CDR2 is ANQGSEA. CDR3 length equals 14 residues. This sequence joins TRBV29-1 and TRBJ2-1, with 12 bases lining up with TRBD1. What was sequenced was peripheral blood. The sequence was collected from a human donor with acute or convalescent COVID-19. The donor label of this sample is uncertain. CDR3 in DNA: TGCAGCGTTGAAGCGGGACAGGGGGCCGATGAGCAGTTCTTC. Translated, it gives CSVEAGQGADEQFF.